One and the same sample provided the 25 T cell receptor beta chains below, sequenced in a study of cytomegalovirus exposure and HLA in healthy donors. A multiplex PCR was run with 60 Vbeta primers and 13 Jbeta primers. TCRdb's copy holds only in-frame clones and misses some; the assay was immunoSEQ multiplex PCR. Here the sample spans roughly 250,000 clones, 75% to 90% being singletons. The sample was PBMCs. The receptors stem from a girl aged 2 to 10 in good health and CMV-seronegative.

The chain is built from TRBV20-1 and TRBJ2-7; 9 bases align to TRBD1. Trimming cost V 6 bases and J 6 bases; bases outside gene matches: 3. Germline V lookup: CDR1 DFQATT, CDR2 SNEGSKA (reference sequence). CDR3 length: 11 residues. In DNA form, the CDR3 reads TGCAGTGCAAGACAGGGGGGCGAGCAGTACTTC. Its protein is CSARQGGEQYF.

This chain connects TRBV6-5 to TRBJ2-2; TRBD1 aligns across 7 bases. Germline CDR1 reads MNHEY; CDR2 reads SVGAGI. The ends lost 6 bases at V and 6 bases at J; junction bases unmatched: 10. This CDR3 has 15 residues. CDR3: CASSPTGKKAGELFF. In nucleotides, the CDR3 is TGTGCCAGCAGCCCGACAGGGAAGAAGGCCGGGGAGCTGTTTTTT.

The genes are TRBV29-1 and TRBJ1-2; D possibly corresponds to TRBD1 (6 bases). The CDR3 is made up of 14 amino acids. Germline CDR1 SQVTM, CDR2 ANQGSEA. V was shortened by 5 bases and J by 7 bases, with 20 bases between the two germline ends. CDR3 coding DNA: TGCAGCGTTCTTTACGGGGGGCCCTACGGTGGCTACACCTTC. It yields the protein CSVLYGGPYGGYTF.

In this sample, this clone turned up a few times. For the CDR3, the DNA is TGTGCCAGCAGCCTCGGGACAGCCAATGAGCAGTTCTTC. This translates into CASSLGTANEQFF. The chain links TRBV7-9 to TRBJ2-1; the match to TRBD1 covers 7 bases. V lost 5 bases and J lost 6; bases outside the gene matches: 4. From germline, CDR1 is SEHNR and CDR2 FQNEAQ (reference sequence). This CDR3 spans 13 amino acids.

This clone was recorded once. The CDR3 protein is CTSKGGEKRTVEFNTEAFF. In DNA, the CDR3 is TGCACCAGCAAGGGGGGGGAAAAACGGACCGTTGAATTTAACACTGAAGCTTTCTTT. The chain has TRBV1 and TRBJ1-1. TRBV1 is tagged as a pseudogene. The CDR3 has 19 residues.

The chain couples TRBV2 to TRBJ2-3; 11 bases are shared with TRBD2. V was clipped by 6 bases and J by 4 bases; unmatched bases: 6. The CDR3 spans 15 residues. The germline gives CDR1 SNHLY, CDR2 FYNNEI. In DNA form, the CDR3 reads TGTGCCAGCAGGGAGACTAGCGGGGCCCCAGATACGCAGTATTTT. Translating it yields CASRETSGAPDTQYF.

The J gene is TRBJ2-7, the V gene TRBV7-9, with D possibly being TRBD2 (7 bases). CDR1 and CDR2 (germline): SEHNR, FQNEAQ (reference sequence). Trimming took off 4 bases at V and 0 bases at J, with 19 bases between the two ends. The length of the CDR3 is 17 residues. CDR3 residues: CASSSRKLGGGSYEQYF. The CDR3 nucleotides are TGTGCCAGCAGCTCAAGGAAGTTAGGGGGGGGCTCCTACGAGCAGTACTTC.

The CDR3 here is CASKTSNRAGELFF. The CDR3 DNA follows: TGCGCCAGCAAAACTTCGAACCGGGCCGGGGAGCTGTTTTTT. The chain links TRBV5-1 to TRBJ2-2; D is uncertain. The V gene lost 6 bases and the J gene lost 6 bases, with 15 bases spanning the gap. Germline V gene data show CDR1 as SGHRS and CDR2 as YFSETQ. The CDR3 runs 14 residues.

This clone was recorded once. Here the CDR3 reads CASSIPGITGELFF. CDR3 nucleotides: TGTGCCAGTAGTATCCCAGGAATCACCGGGGAGCTGTTTTTT. The J gene is TRBJ2-2, the V gene TRBV19, with D hard to call. Deletions cut 3 bases from V and 4 bases from J, with 9 bases between. Germline CDR1 reads LNHDA; CDR2 reads SQIVND (reference sequence). The CDR3 runs to 14 residues.

The CDR3 region has the DNA TGTGCCAGCAGCCGGACTAGCGGGGTTCCCTACGAGCAGTACTTC. It codes for CASSRTSGVPYEQYF. The chain employs TRBV7-9 and TRBJ2-7, with 12 bases aligning to TRBD2. This CDR3 spans 15 amino acids. The germline CDR1 and CDR2 sequences are SEHNR and FQNEAQ (reference sequence). Trimming took 5 bases from V and 2 from J; bases not matched to a gene: 4.

This clone was recorded once. V is TRBV18 and J is TRBJ1-2; perhaps TRBD1 as D (6 bases). V was shortened by 6 bases and J by 5 bases, with 16 bases between the two germline ends. The CDR3 has 14 residues. Germline values: CDR1 KGHSH, CDR2 LQKENI. The CDR3 reads CASSPDRSLYGYTF. Here the CDR3 DNA reads TGTGCCAGCTCCCCCGACAGGAGTTTGTATGGCTACACCTTC.

In this sample, this clone turned up a few times. The chain carries TRBV18 and TRBJ2-5; D uncertain. Germline V gene data show CDR1 as KGHSH and CDR2 as LQKENI. The CDR3 has 13 residues. Trimming pared 3 bases from V and 5 bases from J, leaving 10 bases between. In DNA form, the CDR3 reads TGTGCCAGCTCACCGTCCATGGAGGAGACCCAGTACTTC. Translation gives CASSPSMEETQYF.

This clone was detected only a few times. The V call is TRBV10-3, the J call TRBJ2-1; 8 positions agree with TRBD2. This CDR3 has 15 residues. V gave up 4 bases and J gave up 6 bases; unmatched junction bases: 8. CDR1 ENHRY and CDR2 SYGVKD come from the germline V gene. CDR3 in amino acids: CAISVNSGGLNEQFF. The CDR3 nucleotides read TGTGCCATCAGTGTTAACAGCGGGGGCCTCAATGAGCAGTTCTTC.

The chain is built from TRBV4-2 and TRBJ2-3; 10 bases match TRBD2. V lost 5 bases, J lost 5 bases, and 13 bases stayed unmatched. The CDR3 extends over 17 amino acids. Germline V gene lookup returns CDR1 LGHNA and CDR2 YNFKEQ. The DNA of the CDR3 is TGTGCCAGCAGCTATAATGAACTAGCGGGGCCGGGAGATACGCAGTATTTT. It yields the protein CASSYNELAGPGDTQYF.

The J gene is TRBJ2-3, the V gene TRBV5-1; 9 nucleotides align to TRBD2. The CDR3 runs 14 residues. The V gene end was trimmed by 4 bases and the J gene end by 3 bases; junction bases not matched to a gene: 3. Germline loops: CDR1 SGHRS, CDR2 YFSETQ. CDR3 residues: CASSQTSGTDTQYF. DNA of the CDR3: TGCGCCAGCAGCCAGACTAGCGGAACAGATACGCAGTATTTT.

This rearrangement joins TRBV25-1 to TRBJ1-1; D call uncertain. Germline CDR1 reads MGHDK; CDR2 reads SYGVNS. V lost 4 bases and J 8 bases, leaving 14 bases between the germline ends. The CDR3 is 13 residues long. CDR3 sequence: CASSGYNFPEAFF. The CDR3 DNA is TGTGCCAGCAGTGGATACAACTTCCCCGAAGCTTTCTTT.

This clone was seen only a few times. The V and J genes are TRBV30 and TRBJ2-3; a possible D gene is TRBD1 (6 bases). The germline V gene has CDR1 GTSNPN and CDR2 SVGIG (reference sequence). V was cut by 7 bases and J by 0 bases, with 14 bases left in between. The CDR3 is 14 residues long. CDR3 loop: CASQRGTSTDTQYF. The CDR3 DNA reads as TGTGCCTCTCAACGAGGGACAAGCACAGATACGCAGTATTTT.

This clone has only one observation. V gene TRBV28 combines with J gene TRBJ1-1; weak D call: TRBD1 (6 bases). This CDR3 has 15 residues. Germline loops: CDR1 MDHEN, CDR2 SYDVKM. V was shortened by 8 bases and J by 0 bases, with 16 bases between the two germline ends. The CDR3 DNA reads as TGTGCCAGCGCCTCCCCGGACAGTATGAACACTGAAGCTTTCTTT. This gives the protein CASASPDSMNTEAFF.

The gene calls are TRBV5-1 and TRBJ1-1; 7 nucleotides line up with TRBD1. This CDR3 is built from 14 residues. V was clipped by 0 bases and J by 7 bases; unmatched bases: 6. Per the germline V gene, CDR1 is SGHRS and CDR2 is YFSETQ. In nucleotides, the CDR3 is TGCGCCAGCAGCTTGGGACAGGGCCGGCATGAAGCTTTCTTT. It translates to CASSLGQGRHEAFF.

The V gene is TRBV5-1, the J gene TRBJ1-1, with a possible D match to TRBD1 (5 bases). The germline gives CDR1 SGHRS, CDR2 YFSETQ. The length of the CDR3 is 13 residues. V lost 0 bases to trimming and J lost 6 bases, with 9 bases between them. CDR3 DNA: TGCGCCAGCAGCTTGGCCTTGGGGCCTGAAGCTTTCTTT. It translates to CASSLALGPEAFF.

The chain has TRBV19 and TRBJ1-2; TRBD1 aligns across 7 bases. Germline V lookup: CDR1 LNHDA, CDR2 SQIVND (reference sequence). With 3 bases clipped from V and 5 bases from J, the junction kept 3 bases outside the gene matches. CDR3 length: 13 amino acids. CDR3 DNA sequence: TGTGCCAGTAGTATCGGGACAGCGTATGGCTACACCTTC. The encoded protein is CASSIGTAYGYTF.

This clone was picked up a small number of times. This chain joins TRBV27 and TRBJ1-6, with 7 bases fitting TRBD1. CDR1 MNHEY and CDR2 SMNVEV come from the germline V gene (reference sequence). This CDR3 is 15 amino acids long. The V segment lost 6 bases and the J segment 5 bases; nucleotides outside the gene matches: 7. CDR3 in amino acids: CASRARQGDNSPLHF. The DNA for the CDR3 is TGTGCCAGCAGGGCCAGGCAGGGGGATAATTCACCCCTCCACTTT.

This chain joins TRBV9 and TRBJ2-3, with TRBD2 as a possible D gene (5 bases). Between the trimmed V and J ends, which lost 3 bases and 0 bases, there was a span of 11 bases. Germline V lookup: CDR1 SGDLS, CDR2 YYNGEE. The CDR3 consists of 15 residues. DNA for the CDR3: TGTGCCAGCAGCGCCCAGCGGAAGAGCACAGATACGCAGTATTTT. Translated, it gives CASSAQRKSTDTQYF.

The chain carries TRBV7-9 and TRBJ2-1; D uncertain. The V gene lost 1 base and the J gene lost 13 bases, with 8 bases spanning the gap. Per the germline V gene, CDR1 is SEHNR and CDR2 is FQNEAQ (reference sequence). The CDR3 spans 11 residues. The CDR3 reads CASSLGNFQFF. Here the CDR3 DNA reads TGTGCCAGCAGCTTAGGTAATTTCCAGTTCTTC. Drawing the rest from reference TRBV7-9 and TRBJ2-1, the complete variable domain is DTGVSQNPRHKITKRGQNVTFRCDPISEHNRLYWYRQTLGQGPEFLTYFQNEAQLEKSRLLSDRFSAERPKGSFSTLEIQRTEQGDSAMYLCASSLGNFQFFGPGTRLTVL.

This rearrangement joins TRBV28 to TRBJ2-7; D is perhaps TRBD1 (5 bases). The CDR3 length is 12 residues. Looked up from germline, CDR1 is MDHEN and CDR2 is SYDVKM. Deletions cut 6 bases from V and 9 bases from J, with 15 bases between. The CDR3 spells CASSSQGLGQYF. CDR3 DNA sequence: TGTGCCAGCAGCTCCCAGGGATTAGGGCAGTACTTC.